The 15 T cell receptor beta chains reported below all come from one sample, sequenced in a study of cytomegalovirus exposure and HLA in healthy donors. 60 Vbeta and 13 Jbeta primers were used in PCR. Data came from immunoSEQ multiplex PCR; TCRdb stores just in-frame clones and leaves some out. The sample carries about 110,000 clones, roughly 71% recorded once. The specimen sequenced was PBMCs. The origin of the receptors is a man aged 35 to 55 in good health and CMV-seropositive.

This clone was seen a few times. The chain links TRBV15 to TRBJ2-1; 7 bases map to TRBD1. Germline loops: CDR1 LNHNV, CDR2 YYDKDF (reference sequence). Losses at the gene ends were 2 bases for V and 7 bases for J; bases not matched to a gene: 2. The CDR3 has 13 amino acids. Here the CDR3 DNA reads TGTGCCACCAGCAGATCAGGGGGAAATGAGCAGTTCTTC. Amino acid sequence: CATSRSGGNEQFF.

This clone was detected a few times. The chain carries TRBV6-1 and TRBJ1-1; maybe TRBD1 (6 bases). The V end lost 0 bases, the J end lost 0 bases, and 20 bases lay between the germline ends. CDR3 length equals 19 residues. Germline CDR1 and CDR2: MNHNS and SASEGT. The CDR3 sequence: CASSEARVGRGLVNTEAFF. The CDR3 DNA reads TGTGCCAGCAGTGAAGCCAGGGTCGGCAGGGGTCTGGTGAACACTGAAGCTTTCTTT.

The chain couples TRBV9 to TRBJ1-1; D is unresolved. In germline, CDR1 is SGDLS, CDR2 YYNGEE. V was shortened by 4 bases and J by 0 bases, with 10 bases between the two germline ends. This CDR3 has 14 amino acids. CDR3 bases: TGTGCCAGCAGCCCGGGTAACGTGAACACTGAAGCTTTCTTT. This gives the protein CASSPGNVNTEAFF.

V is TRBV7-3 and J is TRBJ2-3; D gene uncertain. The CDR3 extends over 15 amino acids. Germline V gives CDR1 SGHTA, CDR2 FQGTGA. The V and J ends lost 1 base and 2 bases respectively, with 10 bases between them. CDR3 nucleotide sequence: TGTGCCAGCAGCTTAATGGCATCCGTCACAGATACGCAGTATTTT. It yields the protein CASSLMASVTDTQYF.

This chain uses TRBV5-4 with TRBJ2-7; TRBD1 matches 7 bases. The CDR3 runs to 13 residues. Looked up from germline, CDR1 is SGHNT and CDR2 is YYREEE (reference sequence). V shed 4 bases and J 8 bases; nucleotides not matched to a gene: 9. The CDR3: CASSASTGAQQYV. The CDR3 coding sequence is TGTGCCAGCAGCGCGTCTACAGGGGCCCAGCAGTACGTC.

This sequence joins TRBV11-3 and TRBJ1-5, with 9 bases identical to TRBD1. The CDR3 is 16 amino acids. Looked up from germline, CDR1 is SGHNT and CDR2 is YENEEA. The trim removed 0 bases at V and 8 bases at J, leaving 8 bases unmatched. The DNA of the CDR3 is TGTGCCAGCAGCTTAGATTTACAGGGGGCCCGGGAGCCCCAGCATTTT. Protein: CASSLDLQGAREPQHF.

The chain couples TRBV7-2 to TRBJ2-3, with 11 bases aligning to TRBD2. CDR1 and CDR2 (germline): SGHTA, FQGNSA. This CDR3 spans 19 amino acids. Losses at the gene ends were 2 bases for V and 0 bases for J; bases not matched to a gene: 10. The CDR3 loop reads CASSLLAGGPGPSTDTQYF. The CDR3 DNA sequence: TGTGCCAGCAGCTTATTAGCGGGAGGGCCTGGCCCCAGCACAGATACGCAGTATTTT.

The sample holds a few counts of this clone. The rearrangement joins TRBV4-1 to TRBJ1-1; a weak D match, TRBD1 (6 bases). Trimming took off 1 base at V and 5 bases at J, with 14 bases between the two ends. The length of the CDR3 is 15 residues. Germline CDR1 and CDR2: MGHRA and YSYEKL. CDR3 protein: CASSQGLGAWTEAFF. CDR3 nucleotides: TGCGCCAGCAGCCAAGGGTTGGGGGCTTGGACTGAAGCTTTCTTT.

The chain has TRBV28 and TRBJ2-7; maybe TRBD2 (5 bases). Trimming stripped 5 bases from V and 2 bases from J, with 10 bases between. The CDR3 spans 13 residues. Germline lookup yields CDR1 MDHEN and CDR2 SYDVKM. The CDR3 DNA reads TGTGCCAGCAGTCGTCGAGGGACCTACGAGCAGTACTTC. Protein product: CASSRRGTYEQYF.

The chain employs TRBV7-2 and TRBJ1-2, with TRBD1 matching over 9 bases. The CDR3 has 15 amino acids. J lost 6 bases, V lost 5 bases, and 10 bases had no gene match. The germline gives CDR1 SGHTA, CDR2 FQGNSA. The CDR3, as DNA: TGTGCCAGCAGCCAGGGGACAGGGAGCGTCAATGGCTACACCTTC. Amino acids: CASSQGTGSVNGYTF.

The chain employs TRBV6-1 and TRBJ1-2; 7 bases match TRBD1. The CDR3 sequence is 15 residues long. The germline CDR1 and CDR2 sequences are MNHNS and SASEGT. After removal of 0 bases from V and 4 bases from J, the junction contained 5 bases not matched to a gene. The CDR3 nucleotides read TGTGCCAGCAGTGAAGCGGAGGCAGGGGGCTATGGCTACACCTTC. Protein: CASSEAEAGGYGYTF.

Only a few counts were recorded for this clone. The gene calls are TRBV5-1 and TRBJ2-2; possible D gene TRBD2, 6 bases. Trimming shortened V by 0 bases and J by 6 bases, and 15 bases separated the two germline ends. This CDR3 region has 16 residues. Germline CDR1 and CDR2: SGHRS and YFSETQ. This chain's CDR3 is CASSLEVGSGAGELFF. In nucleotides, the CDR3 is TGCGCCAGCAGCTTGGAGGTCGGGAGCGGTGCCGGGGAGCTGTTTTTT.

The rearrangement links TRBV5-6 to TRBJ1-1; the match to TRBD1 covers 10 bases. The CDR3 sequence is 16 residues long. Losses at the gene ends were 4 bases for V and 5 bases for J; bases not matched to a gene: 11. Germline V gives CDR1 SGHDT, CDR2 YYEEEE. The CDR3 region has the DNA TGTGCCAGCAGCACCCGACAGGGGGCGCGATGGACTGAAGCTTTCTTT. Encoded protein: CASSTRQGARWTEAFF.

This rearrangement joins TRBV2 to TRBJ1-1, with 12 bases that match TRBD1. Germline values: CDR1 SNHLY, CDR2 FYNNEI. Trimming at V came to 5 bases and at J to 1 base, leaving 5 bases not matched to a gene. This CDR3 spans 16 amino acids. CDR3 nucleotides: TGTGCCAGCAGTAGGGACAGGGGGCACGGGAACACTGAAGCTTTCTTT. Amino acids: CASSRDRGHGNTEAFF.

This clone appeared a single time. Other DNA sequences in the sample encode the same CDR3. V usage is TRBV4-2 and J usage is TRBJ1-3, with 7 bases that match TRBD1. Germline-derived CDR1 and CDR2 are LGHNA and YNFKEQ. This CDR3 spans 16 amino acids. Trimming at V came to 0 bases and at J to 0 bases, leaving 2 bases not matched to a gene. In nucleotides, the CDR3 is TGTGCCAGCAGCCAAGACAGGGGGTCCTCTGGAAACACCATATATTTT. As protein: CASSQDRGSSGNTIYF.